These T cell receptor beta chains were read from a single sample in a study of radiotherapy plus CTLA-4 blockade in lung cancer. Method: immunoSEQ multiplex PCR; TCRdb's copy keeps in-frame clones and lacks some. The table has under 55,000 clones, 82% seen once; the top ten hold 2.5% to 3.5%. The source material was peripheral blood, sampled from a patient treated with radiotherapy plus ipilimumab. These receptors originate from a human donor with non-small cell lung cancer who had stable disease on radiotherapy plus ipilimumab. Each CDR3 is given without its conserved first and last residue. D genes are given only for firm matches.

v_gene	d_gene	len	j_gene	CDR3aa
TRBV10-1	NA	15	TRBJ1-6	ASSVGTGKSYNSPLH
TRBV28	TRBD1	13	TRBJ2-5	ASSFPTGGEGEQY
TRBV6-1	TRBD1	12	TRBJ2-7	ASRQGPTSYEQY
TRBV7-2	TRBD1	14	TRBJ2-2	ASSPVGGASTGELF
TRBV5-5	NA	12	TRBJ2-1	ASSPSWRYNEQF
TRBV10-1	TRBD1	10	TRBJ1-2	ASSPTRGGYT
TRBV1	NA	18	TRBJ2-4	TSSQPRSRNGLGAKNIQY
TRBV6-5	NA	11	TRBJ1-2	ASSYSANYGYT
TRBV29-1	NA	10	TRBJ1-2	SVEFRVNGYT
TRBV10-3	TRBD2	12	TRBJ2-7	AISEGLAGPEQY
TRBV28	NA	13	TRBJ2-7	ASSFQPHFSYEQY
TRBV28	TRBD1	14	TRBJ2-7	ATRLGQGKRTYEQY
TRBV2	TRBD2	15	TRBJ2-7	ASSEYGPTSGSYEQY
TRBV27	NA	13	TRBJ2-1	ASSLSGVSYNEQF
TRBV4-2	TRBD2	14	TRBJ2-1	ASSQDVPSGNNEQF
TRBV7-7	NA	14	TRBJ2-6	ASSPTGPSGANVLT
TRBV7-2	TRBD2	13	TRBJ2-3	ASSLTSGSTDTQY
TRBV18	TRBD1	11	TRBJ2-7	ASSPAGGYEQY
TRBV11-2	NA	15	TRBJ2-6	ASSYRAGFSGANVLT
TRBV19	TRBD2	12	TRBJ2-1	ATNTGGRIVEQF
TRBV7-2	TRBD2	14	TRBJ2-7	ASSAMAGGLGGEQY
TRBV7-2	NA	13	TRBJ2-3	ASSSSGQGTDTQY
TRBV28	NA	12	TRBJ2-7	ASSWVQGSYEQY
TRBV29-1	TRBD2	13	TRBJ2-1	SVLSGTSGRNEQF
TRBV5-6	NA	17	TRBJ1-5	ASSTRRGVGGGGNQPQH
TRBV27	NA	10	TRBJ2-1	ASSVIGNEQF
TRBV2	TRBD1	13	TRBJ2-2	ASTDRGSNTGELF
TRBV2	NA	13	TRBJ2-7	ASSEDYPRTYEQY
TRBV6-4	TRBD2	13	TRBJ2-7	ASSPTSGSPYEQY
TRBV4-1	TRBD1	13	TRBJ2-3	ASSQYGQVTDTQY
TRBV10-2	NA	11	TRBJ2-1	ASSESTASRQF
TRBV28	TRBD2	14	TRBJ2-5	ASSGGVARVQETQY
TRBV6-6	NA	10	TRBJ2-7	ASSYSEGEQY
TRBV6-1	TRBD2	13	TRBJ2-7	ASSWGGLISYEQY
TRBV7-6	TRBD2	12	TRBJ2-5	ASSWTSGTETQY
TRBV5-1	TRBD1	15	TRBJ2-2	ASSPGQGAWGTGELF
TRBV18	NA	11	TRBJ2-1	ASSDRPYNEQF